The 14 T cell receptor beta chains in this list originate from one sample, sequenced in a study of T cell responses to AZD1222 COVID-19 vaccine. Only in-frame clones appear in the TCRdb table, and some are missing; sequencing was by immunoSEQ multiplex PCR. This sample has more than 60,000 clones, with about 85% found just once. Sequencing used peripheral blood, obtained on day 0 of AZD1222 vaccination. These receptors were collected from an adult in good health.

This clone has more than one count but fewer than ten. V is TRBV5-6 and J is TRBJ2-3; 10 positions match TRBD2. V lost 4 bases to trimming and J lost 1 base; unmatched junction nucleotides: 6. The CDR3 loop spans 16 amino acids. Germline-derived CDR1 and CDR2 are SGHDT and YYEEEE. In DNA form, the CDR3 reads TGTGCCAGCAGCGTTACACTAGCGGGGCGCACAGATACGCAGTATTTT. This sequence encodes CASSVTLAGRTDTQYF. The full variable domain, with the rest looked up from reference TRBV5-6 and TRBJ2-3, is DAGVTQSPTHLIKTRGQQVTLRCSPKSGHDTVSWYQQALGQGPQFIFQYYEEEERQRGNFPDRFSGHQFPNYSSELNVNALLLGDSALYLCASSVTLAGRTDTQYFGPGTRLTVL.

The chain recombines TRBV9 with TRBJ1-5; D is ambiguous. Trimming removed 0 bases from V and 0 bases from J, with 7 bases in between. This CDR3 contains 15 residues. CDR1 is SGDLS and CDR2 is YYNGEE in the germline V gene. In DNA, the CDR3 is TGTGCCAGCAGCGTAGACCCCAATAGCAATCAGCCCCAGCATTTT. This translates into CASSVDPNSNQPQHF.

The table lists this clone with a few counts. The chain has TRBV6-6 and TRBJ1-6; the D gene is possibly TRBD1 (5 bases). This CDR3 contains 16 residues. The V end lost 6 bases, the J end lost 7 bases, and 19 bases lay between the germline ends. Germline lookup yields CDR1 MNHNY and CDR2 SVGAGI (reference sequence). CDR3 in amino acids: CASSQAGLSGNSPLHF. The CDR3, as DNA: TGTGCCAGCAGCCAAGCAGGGCTGAGCGGAAATTCACCCCTCCACTTT.

The genes are TRBV19 and TRBJ1-5, with D possibly TRBD1 on 5 matching bases. Between the trimmed V and J ends, which lost 5 bases and 0 bases, there was a span of 17 bases. The CDR3 is made up of 17 amino acids. Germline CDR1 is LNHDA and CDR2 is SQIVND (reference sequence). CDR3 DNA sequence: TGTGCCAGTAGTGGTAGGCCCGGGGCTTATAGCAATCAGCCCCAGCATTTT. Its translation: CASSGRPGAYSNQPQHF.

The chain employs TRBV7-3 and TRBJ2-3; possibly TRBD1 or TRBD2 for D (5 bases each). Looked up from germline, CDR1 is SGHTA and CDR2 is FQGTGA. This CDR3 comprises 15 residues. The V and J ends lost 5 bases and 2 bases respectively, with 14 bases between them. For the CDR3, the DNA is TGTGCCAGCAGCATGGTGGGGGACCTCACAGATACGCAGTATTTT. Protein sequence: CASSMVGDLTDTQYF.

The chain is built from TRBV7-4 and TRBJ2-2, with D possibly being TRBD2 (5 bases). Trimming left V 5 bases short and J 6 bases short, with 22 bases between. CDR3 length equals 17 residues. Germline values: CDR1 SGHVT, CDR2 SQSDAQ. The DNA of the CDR3 is TGTGCCAGCAGCGAACCCCTGGATCCATCGGAGGCCGGGGAGCTGTTTTTT. Encoded protein: CASSEPLDPSEAGELFF.

The chain links TRBV6-4 to TRBJ1-1; D unclear. The CDR3 covers 14 residues. Trimming removed 6 bases at V and 1 base at J, with 12 bases between. Germline CDR1 reads MRHNA; CDR2 reads SNTAGT. The CDR3, as DNA: TGTGCCAGCAGGGCCTCCTTGGGGAACACTGAAGCTTTCTTT. This sequence encodes CASRASLGNTEAFF.

The chain joins TRBV6-5 to TRBJ2-7; D is undetermined. V dropped 0 bases and J dropped 3 bases, with 15 bases sitting between them. The CDR3 is made up of 16 amino acids. CDR1 is MNHEY, CDR2 SVGAGI, per germline. The chain's CDR3 is CASSYSASERNYEQYF. The CDR3, as DNA: TGTGCCAGCAGTTACTCCGCTTCGGAGCGCAACTACGAGCAGTACTTC.

This clone has only a few counts. The chain couples TRBV6-2 or TRBV6-3 to TRBJ2-7; a weak D match, TRBD1 (6 bases). Germline-derived CDR1 and CDR2 are MNHEY and SVGEGT. The CDR3 consists of 13 residues. The V end lost 2 bases, the J end lost 6 bases, and 11 bases lay between the germline ends. The CDR3 coding sequence is TGTGCCAGCAGTTACCGACAGGTCGGCGAGCAGTACTTC. Its translation is CASSYRQVGEQYF.

This rearrangement joins TRBV14 to TRBJ2-3, with a possible D match to TRBD1 (5 bases). CDR3 length equals 16 residues. CDR1 and CDR2 (germline): SGHDN, FVKESK. V was cut by 0 bases and J by 2 bases, with 12 bases left in between. The CDR3 region has the DNA TGTGCCAGCAGCCAAGACCAGGGTGGGCACACAGATACGCAGTATTTT. Residues: CASSQDQGGHTDTQYF.

The rearrangement uses TRBV19 and TRBJ2-7, with D possibly being TRBD2 (6 bases). CDR3 length: 14 amino acids. Germline CDR1 LNHDA, CDR2 SQIVND (reference sequence). Trimming shortened V by 3 bases and J by 5 bases, and 14 bases separated the two germline ends. The CDR3 protein is CASSISGGIDEQYF. The DNA of the CDR3 is TGTGCCAGTAGTATTAGCGGTGGGATCGACGAGCAGTACTTC.

The V and J genes are TRBV5-6 and TRBJ2-2; 9 nucleotides match TRBD1. V dropped 4 bases and J dropped 7; count of bases not matched to a gene: 8. Germline V CDR1 and CDR2: SGHDT, YYEEEE. CDR3 length equals 15 residues. CDR3: CASSPWDRENGELFF. CDR3 bases: TGTGCCAGCAGCCCTTGGGACAGGGAGAACGGGGAGCTGTTTTTT.

CDR3 loop: CASSLVGGRGHSPNTGELFF. The CDR3 DNA reads TGTGCCAGCAGCTTAGTTGGCGGGCGGGGCCATAGCCCGAACACCGGGGAGCTGTTTTTT. V and J are TRBV7-8 and TRBJ2-2, with a possible D match to TRBD2 (6 bases). The germline V gene encodes CDR1 SGHVS and CDR2 FQNEAQ. There are 20 residues in the CDR3. V lost 1 base to trimming and J lost 0 bases, with 21 bases between them.

The chain uses TRBV18 and TRBJ1-5; the D is unclear. Looked up from germline, CDR1 is KGHSH and CDR2 is LQKENI. V was shortened by 5 bases and J by 7 bases, with 9 bases between the two germline ends. The CDR3 extends over 12 amino acids. The CDR3 reads CASSRPNQPQHF. The CDR3 region has the DNA TGTGCCAGCTCAAGGCCCAACCAGCCCCAGCATTTT.